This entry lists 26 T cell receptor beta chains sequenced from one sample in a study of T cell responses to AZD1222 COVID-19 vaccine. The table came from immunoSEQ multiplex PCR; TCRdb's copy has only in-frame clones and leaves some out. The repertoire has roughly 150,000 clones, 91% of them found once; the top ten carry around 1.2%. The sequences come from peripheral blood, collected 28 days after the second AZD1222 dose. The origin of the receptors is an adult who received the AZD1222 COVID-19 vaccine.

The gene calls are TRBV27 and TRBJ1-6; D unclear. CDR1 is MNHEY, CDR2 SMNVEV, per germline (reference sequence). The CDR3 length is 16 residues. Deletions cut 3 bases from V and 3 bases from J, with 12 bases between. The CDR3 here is CASSFLPDGYNSPLHF. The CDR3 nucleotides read TGTGCCAGCAGTTTCCTACCGGACGGCTATAATTCACCCCTCCACTTT.

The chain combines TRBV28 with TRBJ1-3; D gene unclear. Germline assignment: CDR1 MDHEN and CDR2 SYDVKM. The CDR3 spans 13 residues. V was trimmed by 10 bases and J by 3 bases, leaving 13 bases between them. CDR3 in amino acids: CAIPSPNGNTIYF. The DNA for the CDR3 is TGTGCCATCCCGAGCCCTAATGGAAACACCATATATTTT.

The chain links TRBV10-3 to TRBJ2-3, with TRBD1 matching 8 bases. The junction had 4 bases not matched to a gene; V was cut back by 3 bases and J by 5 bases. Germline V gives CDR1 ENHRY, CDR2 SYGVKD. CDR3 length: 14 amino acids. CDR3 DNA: TGTGCCATCAGTGACAGGACAGGGATAGATACGCAGTATTTT. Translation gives CAISDRTGIDTQYF.

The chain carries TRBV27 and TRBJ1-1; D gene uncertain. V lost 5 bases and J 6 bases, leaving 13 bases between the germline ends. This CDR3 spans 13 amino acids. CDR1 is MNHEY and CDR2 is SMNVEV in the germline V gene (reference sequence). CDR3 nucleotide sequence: TGTGCCAGCAGTCTCCAGTCTGGGGCTGAAGCTTTCTTT. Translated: CASSLQSGAEAFF.

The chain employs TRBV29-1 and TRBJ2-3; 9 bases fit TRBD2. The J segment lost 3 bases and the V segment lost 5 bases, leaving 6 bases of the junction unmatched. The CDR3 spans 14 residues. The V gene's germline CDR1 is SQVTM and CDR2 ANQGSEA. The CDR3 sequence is CSVRGRGGTDTQYF. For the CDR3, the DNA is TGCAGCGTTAGAGGGCGGGGGGGAACAGATACGCAGTATTTT.

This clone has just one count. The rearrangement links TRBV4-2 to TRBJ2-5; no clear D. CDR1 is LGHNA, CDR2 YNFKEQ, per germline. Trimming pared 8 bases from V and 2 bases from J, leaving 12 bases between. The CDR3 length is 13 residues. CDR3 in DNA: TGTGCCAGCCCCCAGCTGGGACAAGAGACCCAGTACTTC. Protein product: CASPQLGQETQYF.

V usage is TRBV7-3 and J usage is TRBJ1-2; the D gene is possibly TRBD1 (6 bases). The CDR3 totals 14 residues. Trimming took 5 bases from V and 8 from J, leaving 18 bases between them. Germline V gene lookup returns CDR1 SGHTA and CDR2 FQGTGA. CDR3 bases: TGTGCCAGCAGCCCGGCGACAGGACGAAGGGGCTACACCTTC. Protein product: CASSPATGRRGYTF.

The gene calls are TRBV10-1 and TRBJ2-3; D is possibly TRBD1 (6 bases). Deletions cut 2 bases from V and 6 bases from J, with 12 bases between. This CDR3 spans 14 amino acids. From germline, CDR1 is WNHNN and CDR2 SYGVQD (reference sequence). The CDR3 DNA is TGCGCCAGCAGTGAGGGGGGCACCTTGGATACGCAGTATTTT. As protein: CASSEGGTLDTQYF.

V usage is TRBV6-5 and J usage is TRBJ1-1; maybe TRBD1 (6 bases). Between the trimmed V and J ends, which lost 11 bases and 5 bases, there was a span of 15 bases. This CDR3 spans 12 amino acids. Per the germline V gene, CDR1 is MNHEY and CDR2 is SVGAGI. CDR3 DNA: TGTGCCGGCCAGGGGTTATATACTGAAGCTTTCTTT. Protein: CAGQGLYTEAFF.

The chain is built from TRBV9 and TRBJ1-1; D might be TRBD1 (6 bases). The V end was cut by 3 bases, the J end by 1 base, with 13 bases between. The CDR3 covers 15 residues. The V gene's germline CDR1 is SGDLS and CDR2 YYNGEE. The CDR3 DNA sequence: TGTGCCAGCAGCGCCGGGGGCCACGGGAACACTGAAGCTTTCTTT. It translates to CASSAGGHGNTEAFF.

The CDR3 sequence is CASSLGGSLEQYF. CDR3 sequence (DNA): TGTGCCAGCAGCCTTGGGGGCAGTCTCGAGCAGTACTTC. V and J are TRBV5-4 and TRBJ2-7; perhaps TRBD1 as D (6 bases). The CDR3 consists of 13 residues. With 4 bases removed from V and 6 bases from J, the gap between germline ends came to 14 bases. Germline V gives CDR1 SGHNT, CDR2 YYREEE (reference sequence).

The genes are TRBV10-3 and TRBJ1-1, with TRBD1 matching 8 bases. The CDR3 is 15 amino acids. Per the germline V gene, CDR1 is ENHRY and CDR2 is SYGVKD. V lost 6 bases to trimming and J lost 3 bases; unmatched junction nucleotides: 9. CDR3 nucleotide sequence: TGTGCCATCAGGGGCGAGACAGGGGTCTACACTGAAGCTTTCTTT. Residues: CAIRGETGVYTEAFF.

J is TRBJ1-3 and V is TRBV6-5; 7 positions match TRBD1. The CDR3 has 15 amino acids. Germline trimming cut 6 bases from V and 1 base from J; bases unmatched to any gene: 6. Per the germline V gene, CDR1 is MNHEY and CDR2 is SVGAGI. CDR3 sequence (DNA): TGTGCCAGCAGGAAACAGGGGTCATCTGGAAACACCATATATTTT. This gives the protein CASRKQGSSGNTIYF.

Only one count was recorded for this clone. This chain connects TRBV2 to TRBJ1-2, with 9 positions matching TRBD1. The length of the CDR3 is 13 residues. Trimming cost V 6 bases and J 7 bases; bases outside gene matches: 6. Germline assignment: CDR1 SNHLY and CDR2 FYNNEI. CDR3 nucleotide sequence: TGTGCCAGCAGGACCGGGACAGGGCGTGGCTACACCTTC. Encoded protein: CASRTGTGRGYTF.

The CDR3 DNA reads as TGCGCCAGCAGCTTAGCGGGTTTGGAGACCCAGTACTTC. Its translation: CASSLAGLETQYF. The chain couples TRBV5-1 to TRBJ2-5; tentatively, D is TRBD2 (6 bases). Germline V gene sequence: CDR1 SGHRS, CDR2 YFSETQ. This CDR3 has 13 amino acids. V dropped 2 bases and J dropped 5 bases, with 10 bases sitting between them. Based on the CDR3 plus reference TRBV5-1 and TRBJ2-5, the full variable domain is KAGVTQTPRYLIKTRGQQVTLSCSPISGHRSVSWYQQTPGQGLQFLFEYFSETQRNKGNFPGRFSGRQFSNSRSEMNVSTLELGDSALYLCASSLAGLETQYFGPGTRLLVL.

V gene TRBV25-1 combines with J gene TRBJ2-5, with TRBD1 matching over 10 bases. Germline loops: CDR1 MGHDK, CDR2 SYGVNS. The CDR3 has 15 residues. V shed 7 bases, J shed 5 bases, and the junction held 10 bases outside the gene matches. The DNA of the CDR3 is TGTGCCAGCACACCCGGGACAGGGGTTTTCGAGACCCAGTACTTC. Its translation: CASTPGTGVFETQYF.

CDR3 sequence (DNA): TGCAGTGCTATTGACAGGATTAGCTCCTACGAGCAGTACTTC. Translated: CSAIDRISSYEQYF. V is TRBV20-1 and J is TRBJ2-7; weak D call: TRBD1 (6 bases). CDR1 and CDR2 (germline): DFQATT, SNEGSKA (reference sequence). Trimming left V 4 bases short and J 0 bases short, with 13 bases between. This CDR3 contains 14 residues.

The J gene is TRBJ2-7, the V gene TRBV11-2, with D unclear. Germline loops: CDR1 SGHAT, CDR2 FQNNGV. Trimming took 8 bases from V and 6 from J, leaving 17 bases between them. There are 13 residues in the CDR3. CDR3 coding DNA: TGTGCCAGCTCCCTCGTGTTTTTTGGCGAGCAGTACTTC. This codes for CASSLVFFGEQYF.

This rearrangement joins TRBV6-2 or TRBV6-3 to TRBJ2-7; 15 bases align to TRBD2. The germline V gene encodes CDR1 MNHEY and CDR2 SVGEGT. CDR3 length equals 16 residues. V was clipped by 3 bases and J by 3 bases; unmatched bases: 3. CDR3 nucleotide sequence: TGTGCCAGCAGTTATGGGGGACTAGCGGGAGGCTACGAGCAGTACTTC. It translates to CASSYGGLAGGYEQYF.

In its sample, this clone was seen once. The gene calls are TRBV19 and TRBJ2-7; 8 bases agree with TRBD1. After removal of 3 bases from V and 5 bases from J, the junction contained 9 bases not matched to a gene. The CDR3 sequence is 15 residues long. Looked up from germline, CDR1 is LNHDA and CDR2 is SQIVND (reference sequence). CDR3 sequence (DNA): TGTGCCAGTAGTATCCGACAGGGGTCCACCAACGAGCAGTACTTC. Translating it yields CASSIRQGSTNEQYF.

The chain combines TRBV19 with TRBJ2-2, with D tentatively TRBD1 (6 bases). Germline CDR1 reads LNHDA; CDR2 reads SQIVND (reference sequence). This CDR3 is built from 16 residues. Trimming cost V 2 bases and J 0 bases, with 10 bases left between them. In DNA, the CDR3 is TGTGCCAGTAGTATATTCCAGGGGACGAACACCGGGGAGCTGTTTTTT. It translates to CASSIFQGTNTGELFF.

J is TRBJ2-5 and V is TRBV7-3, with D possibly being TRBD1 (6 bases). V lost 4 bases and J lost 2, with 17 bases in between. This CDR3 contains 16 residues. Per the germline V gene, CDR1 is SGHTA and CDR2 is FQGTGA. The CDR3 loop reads CASSSTGTNTQETQYF. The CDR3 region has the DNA TGTGCCAGCAGCTCTACCGGGACAAATACTCAAGAGACCCAGTACTTC.

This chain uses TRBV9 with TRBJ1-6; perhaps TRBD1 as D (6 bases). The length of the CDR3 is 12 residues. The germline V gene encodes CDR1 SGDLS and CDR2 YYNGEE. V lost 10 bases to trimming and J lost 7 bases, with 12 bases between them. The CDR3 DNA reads TGTGCCTCGGGGGGGCGGAATTCACCCCTCCACTTT. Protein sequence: CASGGRNSPLHF. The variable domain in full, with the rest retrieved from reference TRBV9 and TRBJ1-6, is DSGVTQTPKHLITATGQRVTLRCSPRSGDLSVYWYQQSLDQGLQFLIQYYNGEERAKGNILERFSAQQFPDLHSELNLSSLELGDSALYFCASGGRNSPLHFGNGTRLTVT.

CDR3 loop: CASRIPSGATDTQYF. The CDR3 coding sequence is TGTGCCAGCAGAATACCTAGCGGAGCCACAGATACGCAGTATTTT. This rearrangement joins TRBV2 to TRBJ2-3, with TRBD2 matching 7 bases. Germline-derived CDR1 and CDR2 are SNHLY and FYNNEI. With V trimmed by 6 bases and J by 2 bases, 8 bases remained unmatched. The CDR3 runs to 15 residues. Variable domain in full (rest from reference TRBV2 and TRBJ2-3): EPEVTQTPSHQVTQMGQEVILRCVPISNHLYFYWYRQILGQKVEFLVSFYNNEISEKSEIFDDQFSVERPDGSNFTLKIRSTKLEDSAMYFCASRIPSGATDTQYFGPGTRLTVL.

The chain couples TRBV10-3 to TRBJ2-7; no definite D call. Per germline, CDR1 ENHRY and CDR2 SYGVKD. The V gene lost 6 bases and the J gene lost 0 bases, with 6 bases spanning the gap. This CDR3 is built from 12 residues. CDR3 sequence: CAIRTVSYEQYF. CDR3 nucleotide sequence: TGTGCCATCAGAACAGTCTCCTACGAGCAGTACTTC.

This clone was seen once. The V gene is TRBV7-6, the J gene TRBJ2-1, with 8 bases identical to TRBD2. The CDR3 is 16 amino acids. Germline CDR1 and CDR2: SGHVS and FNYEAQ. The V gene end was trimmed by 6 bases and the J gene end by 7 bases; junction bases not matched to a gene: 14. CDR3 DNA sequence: TGTGCCAGCAGAGATACTACGGGGGGGCCGAGTAATGAGCAGTTCTTC. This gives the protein CASRDTTGGPSNEQFF.